Presented here are 27 T cell receptor beta chains from one specimen sequenced in a study of blood T cell repertoires in COVID-19 (dated by TCRdb to 2020 to 2022). Libraries were made using the immunoSEQ multiplex PCR assay. The table was pulled from immuneACCESS by TCRdb, which kept in-frame rearrangements only. Such tables lose some clones; where checked, under half of the loss comes from unresolved V genes, and the rest has no known cause. This sample holds about 130,000 clones; 70% to 90% were observed only once. Of the sample, about 2.3% is held by the ten largest clones. The sequenced sample consisted of PBMCs or T cells enriched from blood (not recorded which). The receptor set was obtained from a woman aged 45-59 years who had recovered from COVID-19.

This rearrangement joins TRBV11-2 to TRBJ1-1; 10 nucleotides agree with TRBD1. Trimming removed 4 bases from V and 0 bases from J; junction bases left unmatched: 5. The germline CDR1 and CDR2 sequences are SGHAT and FQNNGV. The CDR3 sequence is 16 residues long. CDR3 protein: CASSWRTGGLNTEAFF. Here the CDR3 DNA reads TGTGCCAGCAGCTGGAGGACAGGGGGATTGAACACTGAAGCTTTCTTT.

The chain uses TRBV5-4 and TRBJ2-4; 8 bases map to TRBD1. The CDR3 has 15 residues. Germline V gene lookup returns CDR1 SGHNT and CDR2 YYREEE (reference sequence). Trimming at V came to 4 bases and at J to 8 bases, leaving 11 bases not matched to a gene. In DNA form, the CDR3 reads TGTGCCAGCAGCGGGGGGACAGGATCCATCGACATTCAGTACTTC. It specifies CASSGGTGSIDIQYF.

CDR3 sequence (DNA): TGTGCCAGCAGCTTGGCTGGACGGGGGAGGAATTCACCCCTCCACTTT. Protein product: CASSLAGRGRNSPLHF. The genes are TRBV5-6 and TRBJ1-6, with a weak D call TRBD1 (5 bases). This CDR3 has 16 residues. Between the trimmed V and J ends, which lost 0 bases and 7 bases, there was a span of 14 bases. Looked up from germline, CDR1 is SGHDT and CDR2 is YYEEEE.

The rearrangement uses TRBV7-9 and TRBJ2-2, with 7 bases matching TRBD1. The CDR3 runs to 15 residues. Germline-derived CDR1 and CDR2 are SEHNR and FQNEAQ (reference sequence). Trimming cost V 5 bases and J 2 bases; bases outside gene matches: 5. The CDR3: CASSADRVNTGELFF. The CDR3 DNA follows: TGTGCCAGCAGCGCTGACAGGGTAAACACCGGGGAGCTGTTTTTT. The variable domain in full, completed from reference TRBV7-9 and TRBJ2-2, reads DTGVSQNPRHKITKRGQNVTFRCDPISEHNRLYWYRQTLGQGPEFLTYFQNEAQLEKSRLLSDRFSAERPKGSFSTLEIQRTEQGDSAMYLCASSADRVNTGELFFGEGSRLTVL.

The chain has TRBV6-5 and TRBJ2-3, with TRBD1 matching over 10 bases. In germline, CDR1 is MNHEY, CDR2 SVGAGI. CDR3 length equals 13 residues. V shed 8 bases and J 2 bases; nucleotides not matched to a gene: 1. This CDR3 reads CASGTGATDTQYF. CDR3 sequence (DNA): TGTGCCAGCGGGACAGGGGCCACAGATACGCAGTATTTT.

This chain links TRBV6-2 or TRBV6-3 with TRBJ2-2; D ambiguous. Trimming took 2 bases from V and 6 from J, leaving 7 bases between them. The CDR3 covers 13 residues. CDR1 is MNHEY, CDR2 SVGEGT, per germline. CDR3 loop: CASSYPFAGELFF. CDR3 coding DNA: TGTGCCAGCAGTTACCCCTTTGCCGGGGAGCTGTTTTTT.

The chain combines TRBV5-1 with TRBJ1-1, with 7 bases fitting TRBD1. Germline V gene data show CDR1 as SGHRS and CDR2 as YFSETQ. This CDR3 has 17 amino acids. The V gene end was trimmed by 4 bases and the J gene end by 0 bases; junction bases not matched to a gene: 12. As DNA, the CDR3 is TGCGCCAGCAGCCCCCTCGACAGGGATAAGGTGAACACTGAAGCTTTCTTT. As protein: CASSPLDRDKVNTEAFF.

This clone was recorded only once. The chain links TRBV7-8 to TRBJ1-1; D is perhaps TRBD1 (5 bases). This CDR3 spans 15 amino acids. Germline-derived CDR1 and CDR2 are SGHVS and FQNEAQ. Trimming took 1 base from V and 6 from J, leaving 15 bases between them. The CDR3 bases are TGTGCCAGCAGCTTAGTGGGGGGGGAGAGAGCTGAAGCTTTCTTT. Its protein product is CASSLVGGERAEAFF.

The V gene is TRBV5-1, the J gene TRBJ1-2; 8 bases are a match to TRBD1. The CDR3 is made up of 15 amino acids. V trimming: 0 bases; J trimming: 8 bases; junction bases outside the gene matches: 9. Germline CDR1 and CDR2: SGHRS and YFSETQ. In DNA, the CDR3 is TGCGCCAGCAGCTTGGCCGCCGGGACAGGTGACGGCTACACCTTC. It specifies CASSLAAGTGDGYTF.

This sequence joins TRBV15 and TRBJ1-1; 8 nucleotides match TRBD1. This CDR3 is 16 amino acids long. The J segment lost 11 bases and the V segment lost 0 bases, leaving 14 bases of the junction unmatched. Germline V gives CDR1 LNHNV, CDR2 YYDKDF (reference sequence). CDR3 bases: TGTGCCACCAGCAGAGATAGAGCAGGGGGCAGGTATAACGCTTTCTTT. Its translation is CATSRDRAGGRYNAFF.

The chain links TRBV10-1 to TRBJ1-1; possible D gene TRBD1, 5 bases. Per germline, CDR1 WNHNN and CDR2 SYGVQD (reference sequence). This CDR3 has 13 residues. V was shortened by 4 bases and J by 2 bases, with 8 bases between the two germline ends. CDR3 in DNA: TGCGCCAGCAGTGGACAGAGAAACACTGAAGCTTTCTTT. Protein sequence: CASSGQRNTEAFF.

The rearrangement joins TRBV6-1 to TRBJ1-2; D ambiguous. The CDR3 has 14 residues. Germline CDR1 reads MNHNS; CDR2 reads SASEGT. V shed 4 bases and J shed 2 bases, with 11 bases lying between them. The DNA of the CDR3 is TGTGCCAGCAGTGCCGGACGGGGAAACTATGGCTACACCTTC. Translating it yields CASSAGRGNYGYTF.

CDR3 in DNA: TGTGCCAGCAGCTTCTACAGGGACACCGGGGAGCTGTTTTTT. Protein: CASSFYRDTGELFF. The chain has TRBV7-9 and TRBJ2-2; D is perhaps TRBD1 (6 bases). V was clipped by 3 bases and J by 3 bases, with 8 bases between them. The CDR3 extends over 14 amino acids. Germline V gives CDR1 SEHNR, CDR2 FQNEAQ (reference sequence).

The V gene is TRBV27, the J gene TRBJ2-5, with D maybe TRBD1 (6 bases). This CDR3 region has 15 residues. The V gene's germline CDR1 is MNHEY and CDR2 SMNVEV (reference sequence). V was pared by 5 bases and J by 0 bases, with 13 bases between. CDR3 sequence: CASSPNRDNQETQYF. CDR3 bases: TGTGCCAGCAGTCCCAACCGGGACAACCAAGAGACCCAGTACTTC.

The chain carries TRBV3-1 (or the pseudogene TRBV3-2) and TRBJ2-3, with unresolved D. This CDR3 spans 15 amino acids. Trimming left V 4 bases short and J 3 bases short, with 14 bases between. CDR1 is LGHDT, CDR2 YNNKEL, per germline (reference sequence). The CDR3 protein is CASSPAQVGTDTQYF. CDR3 sequence (DNA): TGTGCCAGCAGCCCGGCCCAGGTCGGAACAGATACGCAGTATTTT.

The chain is built from TRBV7-2 and TRBJ2-7, with 10 bases identical to TRBD1. Per germline, CDR1 SGHTA and CDR2 FQGNSA. The CDR3 is 13 residues long. V dropped 5 bases and J dropped 11; count of bases not matched to a gene: 9. The CDR3 DNA is TGTGCCAGCAGCCCGGACCCGGGACAGGGGAAGTACTTC. Its protein is CASSPDPGQGKYF.

The chain carries TRBV15 and TRBJ2-1; TRBD2 matches at 10 bases. Germline V gives CDR1 LNHNV, CDR2 YYDKDF (reference sequence). Trimming removed 3 bases from V and 10 bases from J; junction bases left unmatched: 9. The CDR3 totals 15 residues. This CDR3 reads CATSRITSGEQEQFF. DNA for the CDR3: TGTGCCACCAGCAGGATCACTAGCGGGGAGCAGGAGCAGTTCTTC. Full variable domain (missing parts from reference TRBV15 and TRBJ2-1): DAMVIQNPRYQVTQFGKPVTLSCSQTLNHNVMYWYQQKSSQAPKLLFHYYDKDFNNEADTPDNFQSRRPNTSFCFLDIRSPGLGDTAMYLCATSRITSGEQEQFFGPGTRLTVL.

The chain joins TRBV12-3 or TRBV12-4 to TRBJ2-1; 16 nucleotides align to TRBD2. The CDR3 sequence is 13 residues long. The trim removed 6 bases at V and 15 bases at J, leaving 5 bases unmatched. CDR3 nucleotide sequence: TGTGCCAGCAGCTCGGGACTAGCGGGGGGGTTGTTCTTC. As protein: CASSSGLAGGLFF.

The rearrangement joins TRBV10-3 to TRBJ2-2; 12 nucleotides match TRBD1. J was trimmed by 6 bases and V by 2 bases; bases with no gene match: 4. Germline V lookup: CDR1 ENHRY, CDR2 SYGVKD. The CDR3 is 16 residues long. The CDR3 reads CAISEPGQGAAGELFF. Written as DNA, the CDR3 is TGTGCCATCAGTGAGCCGGGACAGGGGGCGGCCGGGGAGCTGTTTTTT.

V and J are TRBV10-1 and TRBJ1-3, with 11 bases matching TRBD1. V lost 6 bases and J lost 4; bases outside the gene matches: 17. Germline V lookup: CDR1 WNHNN, CDR2 SYGVQD (reference sequence). The CDR3 is made up of 19 amino acids. The CDR3 region is CASSLLGGQGDSEGNTIYF. CDR3 DNA: TGCGCCAGCAGCCTCCTGGGGGGACAGGGGGATTCGGAAGGAAACACCATATATTTT.

This chain uses TRBV19 with TRBJ2-2; 8 nucleotides agree with TRBD1. V dropped 2 bases and J dropped 6; count of bases not matched to a gene: 8. The CDR3 length is 16 residues. The V gene's germline CDR1 is LNHDA and CDR2 SQIVND (reference sequence). CDR3: CASSIPPWTGSGELFF. Written as DNA, the CDR3 is TGTGCCAGTAGTATACCGCCTTGGACAGGGTCCGGGGAGCTGTTTTTT.

J is TRBJ1-2 and V is TRBV10-1; D gene ambiguous. Germline loops: CDR1 WNHNN, CDR2 SYGVQD (reference sequence). The CDR3 has 15 residues. V dropped 6 bases and J dropped 2 bases, with 16 bases sitting between them. The CDR3 is CASSPSAAGNYGYTF. CDR3 DNA: TGCGCCAGCAGCCCGTCGGCGGCCGGCAACTATGGCTACACCTTC.

This clone was seen once. The chain is built from TRBV25-1 and TRBJ2-1; 7 bases agree with TRBD1. Losses at the gene ends were 4 bases for V and 9 bases for J; bases not matched to a gene: 12. From germline, CDR1 is MGHDK and CDR2 SYGVNS. This CDR3 has 15 residues. CDR3 nucleotide sequence: TGTGCCAGCAGTGCGACAGGGAAGGAGTCTACTGAGCAGTTCTTC. Encoded protein: CASSATGKESTEQFF. Full variable domain (missing parts from reference TRBV25-1 and TRBJ2-1): EADIYQTPRYLVIGTGKKITLECSQTMGHDKMYWYQQDPGMELHLIHYSYGVNSTEKGDLSSESTVSRIRTEHFPLTLESARPSHTSQYLCASSATGKESTEQFFGPGTRLTVL.

This chain joins TRBV19 and TRBJ1-4; 7 bases map to TRBD1. The length of the CDR3 is 15 residues. Germline assignment: CDR1 LNHDA and CDR2 SQIVND (reference sequence). V lost 3 bases, J lost 6 bases, and 7 bases stayed unmatched. The CDR3 protein is CASSIIGGQYEKLFF. The DNA for the CDR3 is TGTGCCAGTAGTATTATTGGGGGACAGTATGAAAAACTGTTTTTT.

The chain joins TRBV4-3 to TRBJ2-7, with TRBD2 identical over 8 bases. Germline V gene sequence: CDR1 LGHNA, CDR2 YSLEER. Trimming removed 2 bases from V and 9 bases from J; junction bases left unmatched: 6. The CDR3 is 13 amino acids. The CDR3 DNA reads as TGCGCCAGCAGCCAACGGGAGGGGGTCGGGCAGTACTTC. Translation: CASSQREGVGQYF.

The J gene is TRBJ1-2, the V gene TRBV27; D perhaps matches TRBD1 (5 bases). Between the trimmed V and J ends, which lost 0 bases and 4 bases, there was a span of 12 bases. CDR3 size: 15 residues. CDR1 MNHEY and CDR2 SMNVEV come from the germline V gene (reference sequence). CDR3 nucleotide sequence: TGTGCCAGCAGTTTATCGGGGCTGGCAGTCTATGGCTACACCTTC. Translation: CASSLSGLAVYGYTF.

This clone was seen a few times. The chain couples TRBV2 to TRBJ2-3; possibly TRBD2 for D (5 bases). V was shortened by 6 bases and J by 5 bases, with 15 bases between the two germline ends. Germline V gene lookup returns CDR1 SNHLY and CDR2 FYNNEI. The CDR3 sequence is 14 residues long. The CDR3 DNA reads as TGTGCCAGCAGGGAGGCGGACCGCGGAGATACGCAGTATTTT. Translating gives CASREADRGDTQYF.